This is a list of T cell receptor beta chains from one sample in a study of CXCR3-negative and CXCR3-positive naive CD8 T cells. Each CDR3 protein gets one entry in TCRdb, which reprocessed the 5' RACE reads and gives no DNA. In total, the table holds over 100,000 distinct CDR3 sequences. Sequenced sample: naive CXCR3+ CD8+ T cells from blood. The receptors here all came from a human donor in good health. Some clones in this sample may be carry-over from other donors' samples. The CDR3 runs from the conserved cysteine through the conserved F or W. Fields, in order: J gene, V gene, CDR3 protein.

>TRBJ1-6|TRBV6-6
CASRRENSPLHF
>TRBJ1-5|TRBV4-1
CASSQVTGYSNQPQHF
>TRBJ1-2|TRBV28
CASSLGGVRNYGYTF
>TRBJ2-7|TRBV27
CASRQTSSSYEQYF
>TRBJ2-5|TRBV29-1
CSAGTLGGETQYF
>TRBJ2-2|TRBV14
CASSQEWNTGELFF
>TRBJ2-4|TRBV12-3/TRBV12-4
CASSFRLGQGGNIQYF
>TRBJ2-1|TRBV29-1
CSVLFRGQWMGEFF
>TRBJ1-1|TRBV4-2
CASLPGSGAEAFF
>TRBJ2-1|TRBV29-1
CSVVGQGLYNEQFF
>TRBJ2-1|TRBV27
CASRSGTATYNEQFF
>TRBJ2-3|TRBV12-3/TRBV12-4
CASSQGTSGSTDTQYF
>TRBJ2-7|TRBV7-8
CASSLLTSVYEQYF
>TRBJ2-1|TRBV28
CASSSISSGGASHEQFF
>TRBJ1-1|TRBV3-1
CASSCMRGRTGIEAFF
>TRBJ2-6|TRBV6-5
CASSPMGRPISGANVLTF
>TRBJ2-3|TRBV29-1
CSVPPGLGFTDTQYF
>TRBJ2-5|TRBV12-3/TRBV12-4
CASTGRAQETQYF
>TRBJ2-3|TRBV12-3/TRBV12-4
CASSLSTASTDTQYF
>TRBJ2-7|TRBV29-1
CSVETEPSSYEQYF
>TRBJ2-7|TRBV7-9
CASSSARAGGTYEQYF
>TRBJ2-7|TRBV29-1
CSVVIETGEQYF
>TRBJ2-5|TRBV28
CASSPGLAEYQETQYF
>TRBJ1-1|TRBV27
CASSLEGGLDEAFF
>TRBJ2-1|TRBV7-6
CASSLRTSLRGGYNEQFF
>TRBJ2-7|TRBV19
CASSIREAGLNEQYF
>TRBJ2-1|TRBV29-1
CSVESAGIGYEQFF
>TRBJ1-1|TRBV28
CASSEGVEISEAFF
>TRBJ2-2|TRBV10-3
CAITRLTKVRPRGGNTGELFF
>TRBJ2-7|TRBV7-8
CASSLFLGEQYF
>TRBJ1-5|TRBV28
CASTILGGGVTQPQHF
>TRBJ2-7|TRBV6-2/TRBV6-3
CASSPSTEQYF
>TRBJ2-7|TRBV28
CASSPPFYEQYF
>TRBJ2-1|TRBV29-1
CSVVLAGYNEQFF
>TRBJ1-1|TRBV6-5
CASSYQQGERMNTEAFF
>TRBJ2-5|TRBV28
CATNDGDFQETQYF
>TRBJ2-3|TRBV29-1
CSVELMNSGDITDTQYF
>TRBJ2-7|TRBV19
CASSPYGLAYEQYF
>TRBJ2-7|TRBV12-3/TRBV12-4
CASGGQGADEQYF
>TRBJ2-2|TRBV11-2
CASSLVRLRTNTGELFF
>TRBJ1-6|TRBV18
CASSPPRTGNGSPLHF
>TRBJ2-7|TRBV4-1
CASSQEVGQFPYEQYF
>TRBJ2-7|TRBV29-1
CSVVGGMGLEQYF
>TRBJ2-2|TRBV5-1
CASSLGQLNTGELFF
>TRBJ1-1|TRBV28
CASSLIDGTGGDGTEAFF
>TRBJ1-1|TRBV12-3/TRBV12-4
CASRPDRSVGTEAFF
>TRBJ2-5|TRBV5-3
CARSLELLTGETQYF
>TRBJ2-7|TRBV19
CASSIGAETYEQYF